The rows below give T cell receptor beta chains drawn from one sample of a study of vaccination effects on CD4 cells after COVID-19. TCRdb's copy holds only in-frame clones and misses some; the assay was immunoSEQ multiplex PCR. The sample gives tens of thousands of clones, less than 80% of which show up once; around 0.94% is in the top ten. These receptors have no known antigen. The sample here was CD4+ T cells from PBMCs cultured with HCoV-OC43 spike peptides, taken after COVID-19 vaccination. Every receptor here comes from a human donor who received a COVID-19 vaccine. CDR3s include the opening cysteine and the closing phenylalanine or tryptophan. A D gene is named only where the DNA matches it firmly.

>TRBV6-1|NA|16
CASSDQGFSGANVLTF
>TRBV30|NA|14
CAWSPAGGFTEAFF
>TRBV5-6|TRBD1|17
CASSLVGQGLTYNEQFF
>TRBV6-5|NA|13
CASSSAPQATQYF
>TRBV4-1|TRBD1|18
CASSSGRDSSYYNSPLHF
>TRBV30|NA|12
CAWLTGFDEQFF
>TRBV11-1|NA|12
CASSSGTRNLVF
>TRBV6-5|NA|14
CATRAPTVGTEAFF
>TRBV7-3|TRBD2|16
CASSSVAGRGTDTQYF
>TRBV7-8|NA|14
CASSLGTLQETQYF
>TRBV28|TRBD1|16
CASSGAGTVAYNEQFF
>TRBV18|NA|14
CASSFRSVGTEAFF
>TRBV7-9|TRBD2|15
CASSLTGGATHTQYF
>TRBV5-1|NA|13
CASSHQEADTQYF
>TRBV28|NA|13
CASSFDTYQPQHF
>TRBV5-4|NA|13
CASSSKGPETQYF
>TRBV5-1|TRBD1|17
CASSLNTPGQGNTEAFF
>TRBV4-2|NA|15
CASSPGLYATDTQYF
>TRBV27|TRBD1|14
CASREDRGSQPQHF
>TRBV19|NA|19
CASSTTGHVISSYNSPLHF
>TRBV6-1|TRBD2|16
CASSVLGGGTYNEQFF
>TRBV18|NA|16
CASSLRGTVNTGELFF
>TRBV7-3|TRBD2|15
CASSPEGLANNEQFF
>TRBV3-1/TRBV3-2|NA|13
CASSQVSLYGYTF
>TRBV10-2|NA|15
CASSDPAGVNYGYTF
>TRBV18|NA|13
CASARGGQETQYF
>TRBV10-2|NA|16
CASIDRKSRTNEKLFF
>TRBV9|NA|17
CASSGPGTGLSTDTQYF